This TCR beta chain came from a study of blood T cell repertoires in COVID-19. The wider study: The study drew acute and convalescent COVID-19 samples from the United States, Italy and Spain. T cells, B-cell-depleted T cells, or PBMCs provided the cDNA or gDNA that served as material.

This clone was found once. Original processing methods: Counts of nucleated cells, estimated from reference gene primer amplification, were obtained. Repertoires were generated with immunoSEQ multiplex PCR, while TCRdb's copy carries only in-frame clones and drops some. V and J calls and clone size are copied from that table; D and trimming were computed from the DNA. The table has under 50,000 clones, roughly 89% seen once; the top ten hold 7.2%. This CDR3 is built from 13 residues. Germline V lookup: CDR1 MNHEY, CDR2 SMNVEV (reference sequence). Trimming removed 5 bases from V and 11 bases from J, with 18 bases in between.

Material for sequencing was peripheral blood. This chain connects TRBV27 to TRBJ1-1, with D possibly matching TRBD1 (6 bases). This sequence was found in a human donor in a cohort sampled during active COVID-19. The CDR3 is CASSNQGQLEAFF. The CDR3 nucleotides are TGTGCCAGCAGTAACCAAGGACAGCTTGAGGCTTTCTTT.